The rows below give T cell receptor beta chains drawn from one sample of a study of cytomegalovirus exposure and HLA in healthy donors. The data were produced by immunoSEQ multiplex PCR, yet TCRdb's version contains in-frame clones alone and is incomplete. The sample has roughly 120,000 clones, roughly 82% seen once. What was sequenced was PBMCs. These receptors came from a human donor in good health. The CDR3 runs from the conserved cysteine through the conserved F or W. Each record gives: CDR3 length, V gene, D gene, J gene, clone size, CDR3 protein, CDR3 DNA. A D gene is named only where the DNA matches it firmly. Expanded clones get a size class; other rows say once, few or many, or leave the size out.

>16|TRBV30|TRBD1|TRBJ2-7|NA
CAGTNRGTGNGKKQYF
TGTGCCGGGACAAACCGAGGGACAGGGAATGGGAAAAAGCAGTACTTC
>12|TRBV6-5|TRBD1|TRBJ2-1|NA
CASSQTGDEQFF
TGTGCCAGCAGCCAGACAGGGGATGAGCAGTTCTTC
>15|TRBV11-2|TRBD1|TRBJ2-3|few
CASSLDEGAGDTQYF
TGTGCCAGCAGCTTAGACGAGGGGGCTGGAGATACGCAGTATTTT
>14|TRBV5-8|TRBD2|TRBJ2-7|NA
CASRPRGSYYEQYF
TGTGCCAGCAGGCCCCGCGGGAGCTACTACGAGCAGTACTTC
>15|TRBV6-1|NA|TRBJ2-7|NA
CASSESPGSLYEQYF
TGTGCCAGCAGTGAAAGCCCCGGTTCCCTCTACGAGCAGTACTTC
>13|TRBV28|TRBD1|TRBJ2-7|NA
CASSPWQGDEQYF
TGTGCCAGCAGCCCTTGGCAGGGGGACGAGCAGTACTTC
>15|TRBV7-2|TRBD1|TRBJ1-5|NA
CASSLSGQINQPQHF
TGTGCCAGCAGCCTCTCGGGACAGATCAATCAGCCCCAGCATTTT
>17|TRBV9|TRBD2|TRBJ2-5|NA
CASSARQLAGAGETQYF
TGTGCCAGCAGCGCCCGACAACTAGCGGGAGCGGGTGAGACCCAGTACTTC
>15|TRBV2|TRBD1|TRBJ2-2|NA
CASSGIGTGIGELFF
TGTGCCAGCAGTGGGATCGGGACAGGGATCGGGGAGCTGTTTTTT
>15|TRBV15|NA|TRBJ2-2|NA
CATSTDWGAAGELFF
TGTGCCACCAGCACGGATTGGGGCGCGGCCGGGGAGCTGTTTTTT
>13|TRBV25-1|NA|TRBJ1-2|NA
CASSEQGTNGYTF
TGTGCCAGCAGTGAGCAGGGAACGAATGGCTACACCTTC
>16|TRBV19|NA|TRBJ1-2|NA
CASSIVAAGDPFGYTF
TGTGCCAGTAGTATAGTGGCGGCAGGGGACCCCTTTGGCTACACCTTC
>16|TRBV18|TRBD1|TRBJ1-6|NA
CASSRTDRANNSPLHF
TGTGCCAGCTCACGCACCGACAGGGCCAATAATTCACCCCTCCACTTT
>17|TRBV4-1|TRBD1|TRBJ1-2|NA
CASSQRGQGVIGYGYTF
TGCGCCAGCAGCCAGAGAGGACAGGGGGTAATTGGCTATGGCTACACCTTC
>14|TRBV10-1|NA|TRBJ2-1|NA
CASSESVGQGEQFF
TGCGCCAGCAGTGAGTCGGTGGGGCAGGGTGAGCAGTTCTTC
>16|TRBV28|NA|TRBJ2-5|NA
CASSSRGRGARETQYF
TGTGCCAGCAGTTCAAGGGGACGCGGGGCCAGGGAGACCCAGTACTTC
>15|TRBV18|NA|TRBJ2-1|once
CASSPRQSSYNEQFF
TGTGCCAGCTCACCACGACAGTCGAGCTACAATGAGCAGTTCTTC
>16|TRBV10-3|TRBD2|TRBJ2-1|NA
CAISKGTSDRVGEQFF
TGTGCCATCAGCAAAGGGACTAGCGATCGAGTAGGTGAGCAGTTCTTC
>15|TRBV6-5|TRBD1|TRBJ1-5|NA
CASSRDSWGNQPQHF
TGTGCCAGCAGCCGGGACAGCTGGGGCAATCAGCCCCAGCATTTT
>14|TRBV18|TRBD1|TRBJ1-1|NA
CASSLGTGVSEAFF
TGTGCCAGCTCCCTTGGGACAGGGGTTTCTGAAGCTTTCTTT
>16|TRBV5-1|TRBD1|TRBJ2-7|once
CASSPDVGTGGRRRYF
TGCGCCAGCAGCCCGGATGTGGGGACAGGGGGCCGACGTAGGTACTTC
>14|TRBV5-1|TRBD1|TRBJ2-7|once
CASSLRQGVGEQYF
TGCGCCAGCAGCCTTCGACAGGGGGTCGGCGAGCAGTACTTC
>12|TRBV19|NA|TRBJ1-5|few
CASRILNQPQHF
TGTGCCAGTAGGATACTGAATCAGCCCCAGCATTTT
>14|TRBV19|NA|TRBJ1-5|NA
CASSTEFSNQPQHF
TGTGCCAGTAGTACCGAGTTTAGCAATCAGCCCCAGCATTTT
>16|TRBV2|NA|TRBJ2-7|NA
CASSEGTGRLSYEQYF
TGTGCCAGCAGTGAAGGTACAGGGCGACTCTCCTACGAGCAGTACTTC
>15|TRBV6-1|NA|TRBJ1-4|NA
CASSERGSTNEKLFF
TGTGCCAGCAGTGAAAGGGGTTCAACTAATGAAAAACTGTTTTTT
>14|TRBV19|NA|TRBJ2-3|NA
CASSIRGPTDTQYF
TGTGCCAGTAGTATCAGGGGCCCCACAGATACGCAGTATTTT
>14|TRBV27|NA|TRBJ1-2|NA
CASSSSGADYGYTF
TGTGCCAGCAGTTCGTCAGGGGCGGACTATGGCTACACCTTC
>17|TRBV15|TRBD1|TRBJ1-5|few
CATSRVRDRGQNQPQHF
TGTGCCACCAGCAGAGTGAGGGACAGGGGGCAGAATCAGCCCCAGCATTTT
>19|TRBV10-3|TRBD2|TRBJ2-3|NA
CAISISQKVASGGTDTQYF
TGTGCCATCAGCATCAGCCAAAAAGTGGCTAGCGGGGGCACAGATACGCAGTATTTT